Each of the 27 T cell receptor beta chains below was sequenced from the same sample in a study of cytomegalovirus exposure and HLA in healthy donors. 13 Jbeta primers and 60 Vbeta primers were used for the PCR. Only in-frame clones appear in the TCRdb table, and some are missing; sequencing was by immunoSEQ multiplex PCR. Its table records about 140,000 clones. The sample comprised PBMCs. These receptor sequences come from a young woman in good health and CMV-seronegative.

V and J are TRBV5-1 and TRBJ1-1; perhaps TRBD1 as D (6 bases). The ends were cut back, 4 bases at V and 0 bases at J, with 10 bases in the middle. This CDR3 region has 14 residues. The germline V gene encodes CDR1 SGHRS and CDR2 YFSETQ. The CDR3 region has the DNA TGCGCCAGCAGCCGGGACAAACTGAACACTGAAGCTTTCTTT. Translating it yields CASSRDKLNTEAFF.

V usage is TRBV18 and J usage is TRBJ1-1; D is possibly TRBD1 (5 bases). CDR3 length equals 14 residues. The V gene lost 4 bases and the J gene lost 5 bases, with 14 bases spanning the gap. CDR1 and CDR2 (germline): KGHSH, LQKENI. CDR3 in amino acids: CASSQRGGDTEAFF. CDR3 in DNA: TGTGCCAGCTCACAGCGGGGAGGGGATACTGAAGCTTTCTTT.

The gene calls are TRBV7-2 and TRBJ1-2, with D uncertain. The germline CDR1 and CDR2 sequences are SGHTA and FQGNSA. The V and J ends lost 5 bases and 4 bases respectively, with 11 bases between them. The CDR3 sequence is 13 residues long. The CDR3: CASSNRETYGYTF. The CDR3 DNA sequence: TGTGCCAGCAGCAATAGGGAGACCTATGGCTACACCTTC.

The chain is built from TRBV29-1 and TRBJ2-1, with TRBD1 identical over 7 bases. Germline loops: CDR1 SQVTM, CDR2 ANQGSEA. There are 13 residues in the CDR3. The J segment lost 10 bases and the V segment lost 4 bases, leaving 10 bases of the junction unmatched. DNA for the CDR3: TGCAGCGTTGCTGGGACAGTTCGTTCAGAGCAGTTCTTC. This encodes CSVAGTVRSEQFF.

The chain employs TRBV7-6 and TRBJ2-5; 9 bases are shared with TRBD2. The CDR3 runs 17 residues. The J segment lost 2 bases and the V segment lost 2 bases, leaving 9 bases of the junction unmatched. Germline V gene data show CDR1 as SGHVS and CDR2 as FNYEAQ. The CDR3 is CASSLSPSGIPQETQYF. The DNA of the CDR3 is TGTGCCAGCAGCTTATCCCCTAGCGGGATACCACAAGAGACCCAGTACTTC.

V is TRBV9 and J is TRBJ2-5; a possible D gene is TRBD1 (6 bases). TRBJ2-7 matches the DNA end more closely, so the J call is doubtful. The length of the CDR3 is 15 residues. Germline V lookup: CDR1 SGDLS, CDR2 YYNGEE. CDR3 coding DNA: TGTGCCAGCAGCGTGGGGGCTGAGGTCTCCTACGAGCAGTACTTC. It is translated as CASSVGAEVSYEQYF.

This chain joins TRBV19 and TRBJ2-5; maybe TRBD1 (5 bases). The CDR3 is 11 amino acids. V dropped 7 bases and J dropped 4 bases, with 7 bases sitting between them. CDR1 is LNHDA and CDR2 is SQIVND in the germline V gene (reference sequence). CDR3 residues: CASNQGETQYF. For the CDR3, the DNA is TGTGCCAGTAATCAGGGAGAGACCCAGTACTTC.

The rearrangement joins TRBV4-1 to TRBJ1-5; tentative D call: TRBD1 (5 bases). The CDR3 runs to 13 residues. Germline CDR1 MGHRA, CDR2 YSYEKL. The ends were cut back, 7 bases at V and 4 bases at J, with 11 bases in the middle. CDR3 protein: CASNPGGNQPQHF. In nucleotides, the CDR3 is TGCGCCAGCAACCCGGGGGGAAATCAGCCCCAGCATTTT.

V usage is TRBV7-9 and J usage is TRBJ2-1; 12 positions match TRBD1. The CDR3 runs 15 residues. Trimming removed 5 bases from V and 6 bases from J; junction bases left unmatched: 5. Germline CDR1 reads SEHNR; CDR2 reads FQNEAQ (reference sequence). The CDR3 region is CASSRGQGAGNEQFF. Written as DNA, the CDR3 is TGTGCCAGCAGCCGGGGACAGGGGGCGGGCAATGAGCAGTTCTTC.

This chain connects TRBV6-1 to TRBJ1-5; D uncertain. The germline V and J ends were trimmed by 4 bases and 1 base, with 5 bases remaining between them. Germline V CDR1 and CDR2: MNHNS, SASEGT. CDR3 size: 13 residues. CDR3 coding DNA: TGTGCCAGCAGTGTTGAGAGCAATCAGCCCCAGCATTTT. The encoded protein is CASSVESNQPQHF.

The chain combines TRBV29-1 with TRBJ2-3, with 8 bases fitting TRBD2. V shed 4 bases and J 4 bases; nucleotides not matched to a gene: 7. The CDR3 totals 14 residues. Germline CDR1 SQVTM, CDR2 ANQGSEA. The CDR3 DNA follows: TGCAGCGTTGGAGCGGGAGAGATCCCAGATACGCAGTATTTT. Residues: CSVGAGEIPDTQYF.

The rearrangement uses TRBV9 and TRBJ1-1, with TRBD1 identical over 9 bases. The V gene's germline CDR1 is SGDLS and CDR2 YYNGEE. The CDR3 is 16 amino acids. V dropped 3 bases and J dropped 0; count of bases not matched to a gene: 6. The chain's CDR3 is CASSAPGQGMNTEAFF. CDR3 sequence (DNA): TGTGCCAGCAGCGCTCCGGGACAGGGAATGAACACTGAAGCTTTCTTT.

The chain combines TRBV5-5 with TRBJ2-2, with 7 bases matching TRBD1. Per the germline V gene, CDR1 is SGHKS and CDR2 is YYEKEE (reference sequence). V lost 3 bases and J lost 4; bases outside the gene matches: 3. The CDR3 has 14 amino acids. The DNA of the CDR3 is TGTGCCAGCAGCTCGGGACAGTTCACCGGGGAGCTGTTTTTT. Translation gives CASSSGQFTGELFF.

This chain uses TRBV11-2 with TRBJ2-3, with a tentative D call TRBD1 (7 bases). CDR3 size: 16 residues. The V gene's germline CDR1 is SGHAT and CDR2 FQNNGV. V lost 1 base and J lost 0, with 11 bases in between. The DNA for the CDR3 is TGTGCCAGCAGCTTAGGGCGGGACAGTAGCACAGATACGCAGTATTTT. Translation gives CASSLGRDSSTDTQYF.

This chain links TRBV6-1 with TRBJ2-2; possible D gene TRBD2, 6 bases. CDR3 size: 14 residues. Looked up from germline, CDR1 is MNHNS and CDR2 is SASEGT. V lost 5 bases and J lost 5, with 12 bases in between. This CDR3 is CASSLGDFTGELFF. The CDR3 coding sequence is TGTGCCAGCAGTTTAGGGGACTTTACCGGGGAGCTGTTTTTT.

The chain joins TRBV4-2 to TRBJ2-1, with D possibly TRBD2 on 6 matching bases. This CDR3 comprises 14 residues. The ends were cut back, 0 bases at V and 10 bases at J, with 13 bases in the middle. CDR1 is LGHNA, CDR2 YNFKEQ, per germline. The CDR3 DNA reads as TGTGCCAGCAGCCAAGATTTAAGCGGGCCAGAGCAGTTCTTC. Protein sequence: CASSQDLSGPEQFF.

The gene calls are TRBV6-5 and TRBJ2-2; possible D gene TRBD1, 5 bases. Germline V gene lookup returns CDR1 MNHEY and CDR2 SVGAGI. There are 16 residues in the CDR3. V gave up 0 bases and J gave up 3 bases, with 11 bases separating them. The CDR3 protein is CASSYSIGRDTGELFF. The DNA of the CDR3 is TGTGCCAGCAGTTACTCAATCGGCAGGGACACCGGGGAGCTGTTTTTT.

The rearrangement joins TRBV28 to TRBJ2-1, with 12 bases that match TRBD2. V lost 8 bases and J lost 8; bases outside the gene matches: 10. This CDR3 has 15 amino acids. Germline CDR1 is MDHEN and CDR2 is SYDVKM. The CDR3 DNA sequence: TGTGCCAGCGGACCTAGCGGGAGGGCTCTCGATGAGCAGTTCTTC. Its protein is CASGPSGRALDEQFF.

This chain uses TRBV28 with TRBJ2-7; 10 bases are a match to TRBD2. CDR1 and CDR2 (germline): MDHEN, SYDVKM. The CDR3 is 13 residues long. Germline trimming cut 5 bases from V and 4 bases from J; bases unmatched to any gene: 2. CDR3 DNA: TGTGCCAGCAGTCCACTAGCGGGATACGAGCAGTACGTC. This sequence encodes CASSPLAGYEQYV.

The chain couples TRBV6-5 to TRBJ1-1; unclear D gene. V was cut by 0 bases and J by 4 bases, with 9 bases left in between. Germline V gene sequence: CDR1 MNHEY, CDR2 SVGAGI. This CDR3 region has 14 residues. This CDR3 is CASSYSGRVTEAFF. CDR3 DNA sequence: TGTGCCAGCAGTTACTCCGGTCGTGTCACTGAAGCTTTCTTT.

This chain links TRBV19 with TRBJ2-5; 11 nucleotides agree with TRBD2. Germline V gene data show CDR1 as LNHDA and CDR2 as SQIVND (reference sequence). The CDR3 is 18 residues long. Unmatched junction bases numbered 15, after V lost 4 bases and J lost 5 bases. Here the CDR3 reads CASSTPGTSGRPGETQYF. The DNA for the CDR3 is TGTGCCAGTAGTACCCCCGGGACTAGCGGTCGACCGGGTGAGACCCAGTACTTC. The whole variable domain, filled in from reference TRBV19 and TRBJ2-5, reads DGGITQSPKYLFRKEGQNVTLSCEQNLNHDAMYWYRQDPGQGLRLIYYSQIVNDFQKGDIAEGYSVSREKKESFPLTVTSAQKNPTAFYLCASSTPGTSGRPGETQYFGPGTRLLVL.

The chain employs TRBV29-1 and TRBJ2-7, with TRBD2 matching over 9 bases. The CDR3 contains 15 residues. V shed 2 bases and J 2 bases; nucleotides not matched to a gene: 7. The germline V gene has CDR1 SQVTM and CDR2 ANQGSEA. CDR3 in DNA: TGCAGCGTTGAATCCGGCGGGAGGGCGACCTACGAGCAGTACTTC. Its translation: CSVESGGRATYEQYF.

The gene calls are TRBV7-8 and TRBJ2-7, with TRBD2 as a possible D gene (6 bases). The CDR3 extends over 15 amino acids. Germline assignment: CDR1 SGHVS and CDR2 FQNEAQ. V was shortened by 1 base and J by 6 bases, with 16 bases between the two germline ends. CDR3 in DNA: TGTGCCAGCAGCTTAGAGGGTGGGGGGAGCTTCGAGCAGTACGTC. Amino acids: CASSLEGGGSFEQYV.

V usage is TRBV7-2 and J usage is TRBJ2-7, with TRBD2 matching 8 bases. CDR1 is SGHTA and CDR2 is FQGNSA in the germline V gene. The CDR3 contains 13 residues. Trimming took 0 bases from V and 7 from J; bases not matched to a gene: 2. The CDR3 region has the DNA TGTGCCAGCAGCTTAGCGGCTAGCGGGGAGCAGTACTTC. As protein: CASSLAASGEQYF.

The chain links TRBV29-1 to TRBJ1-1; tentatively, D is TRBD1 (6 bases). Germline assignment: CDR1 SQVTM and CDR2 ANQGSEA. The CDR3 has 12 amino acids. Trimming shortened V by 4 bases and J by 7 bases, and 13 bases separated the two germline ends. CDR3 DNA sequence: TGCAGCGTTGGGCGGGGGGGCCGTGAAGCTTTCTTT. Amino acid sequence: CSVGRGGREAFF. Full variable domain (outside the CDR3, taken from reference TRBV29-1 and TRBJ1-1): SAVISQKPSRDICQRGTSLTIQCQVDSQVTMMFWYRQQPGQSLTLIATANQGSEATYESGFVIDKFPISRPNLTFSTLTVSNMSPEDSSIYLCSVGRGGREAFFGQGTRLTVV.

J is TRBJ1-6 and V is TRBV7-9, with D possibly matching TRBD1 (5 bases). CDR1 and CDR2 (germline): SEHNR, FQNEAQ (reference sequence). The CDR3 has 16 amino acids. Trimming left V 2 bases short and J 4 bases short, with 12 bases between. CDR3 region: CASSLNTGDYNSPLHF. DNA of the CDR3: TGTGCCAGCAGCTTAAACACGGGGGATTATAATTCACCCCTCCACTTT.

The chain has TRBV10-3 and TRBJ2-7; 9 bases align to TRBD2. Germline V gene lookup returns CDR1 ENHRY and CDR2 SYGVKD. The CDR3 extends over 16 amino acids. J gave up 6 bases and V 5 bases, and 14 bases lay outside the gene matches. The CDR3 DNA follows: TGTGCCATCAGTCGAAGGGAAGCGGGAGGTAACAGCGAGCAGTACTTC. Translating it yields CAISRREAGGNSEQYF.